These T cell receptor beta chains were read from a single sample in a study of cytomegalovirus exposure and HLA in healthy donors. The method was immunoSEQ multiplex PCR; TCRdb's version includes in-frame clones alone and lacks a portion of them. Of 150,000 to 200,000 clones in the sample, about 85% were seen once. The source material was PBMCs. The receptors were gathered from a man aged 18 to 30 in good health and CMV-seropositive. CDR3s include the opening cysteine and the closing phenylalanine or tryptophan. D genes are given only for firm matches. Clone size, where shown, is once, few, many, or a class for clones that have expanded.

V	D	length	size	J	DNA	CDR3
TRBV11-2	NA	13	NA	TRBJ2-7	TGTGCCAGCAGCTTCACACAGGGATCCGAGCAGTACTTC	CASSFTQGSEQYF
TRBV27	TRBD2	16	NA	TRBJ2-1	TGTGCCAGCAGTTTAACGACTAGCGGCGCCTACAATGAGCAGTTCTTC	CASSLTTSGAYNEQFF
TRBV10-3	NA	14	NA	TRBJ1-1	TGTGCCATCAGTGACGAGGGTTTGAACACTGAAGCTTTCTTT	CAISDEGLNTEAFF
TRBV7-6	NA	14	once	TRBJ2-7	TGTGCCAGCAGCTTAGGGCCTCAATCCTACGAGCAGTACTTC	CASSLGPQSYEQYF
TRBV21-1	NA	18	NA	TRBJ1-1	TGTGCCGGTGAACCGAGAGAACCAATACAGGGTCAGTTCACTGAAGCTTTCTTT	CAGEPREPIQGQFTEAFF
TRBV28	NA	11	NA	TRBJ2-7	TGTGCCAGCAGTTTACGGGGTACCCATACCTTC	CASSLRGTHTF
TRBV13	NA	14	NA	TRBJ1-6	TGTGCCAGCAGCCCAGGCTCCTATAATTCACCCCTCCACTTT	CASSPGSYNSPLHF
TRBV6-5	NA	15	NA	TRBJ1-1	TGTGCCAGCAGCACACGGACAGCCCGGGACACTGAAGCTTTCTTT	CASSTRTARDTEAFF
TRBV10-3	TRBD2	13	NA	TRBJ2-1	TGTGCCAGTACAACTAGCGGGGTCAATGAGCAGTTCTTC	CASTTSGVNEQFF
TRBV7-2	NA	17	NA	TRBJ2-3	TGTGCCAGCAGCTCAAGAATGGGCCGGGGATACACAGATACGCAGTATTTT	CASSSRMGRGYTDTQYF
TRBV9	NA	15	NA	TRBJ2-3	TGTGCCAGCAGCGTAGGGGGGGGCTCCACAGATACGCAGTATTTT	CASSVGGGSTDTQYF
TRBV7-2	NA	15	NA	TRBJ2-3	TGTGCCAGCAGCTCGGGCCCGGGAAACACAGATACGCAGTATTTT	CASSSGPGNTDTQYF
TRBV12-5	NA	15	NA	TRBJ2-7	TGTGCTAGTGGTTTGGAAGCGGGCAGGGCCTACGAGCAGTACTTC	CASGLEAGRAYEQYF
TRBV7-6	NA	14	NA	TRBJ2-7	TGTGCCAGCAGCAGCACGACAGCCTCCTACGAGCAGTACTTC	CASSSTTASYEQYF
TRBV5-1	NA	15	NA	TRBJ1-1	TGCGCCAGCAGCTTGGTCGGTCATACGAACACTGAAGCTTTCTTT	CASSLVGHTNTEAFF
TRBV10-3	NA	15	few	TRBJ1-1	TGTGCCATCAGATCGACGGACCAGAGGGACACTGAAGCTTTCTTT	CAIRSTDQRDTEAFF
TRBV2	TRBD1	11	NA	TRBJ1-1	TGTGCCAGCAGGGACAGGGTGTTTGCTTTCTTT	CASRDRVFAFF
TRBV30	NA	12	NA	TRBJ1-1	TGTGCCTGGAGCGCCGGTGGAGCTGAAGCTTTCTTT	CAWSAGGAEAFF
TRBV25-1	TRBD1	13	NA	TRBJ1-2	TGTGCCAGCACCGAGGGGGCAGGAGTCGGCTACACCTTC	CASTEGAGVGYTF
TRBV2	NA	14	NA	TRBJ2-1	TGTGCCAGCACCCAGGAGGGGGGGTGGAATGAGCAGTTCTTC	CASTQEGGWNEQFF
TRBV2	NA	13	NA	TRBJ2-7	TGTGCCAGCAGTCCGGAAAGGGAGAGCGAGCAGTACTTC	CASSPERESEQYF
TRBV2	TRBD1	15	NA	TRBJ1-4	TGTGCCAGCAGCCGGGACAGGGGCACTAATGAAAAACTGTTTTTT	CASSRDRGTNEKLFF
TRBV5-1	NA	18	NA	TRBJ2-3	TGCGCCAGCAGCTTACGTACTTCCGCGACAGGTAGCACAGATACGCAGTATTTT	CASSLRTSATGSTDTQYF
TRBV7-2	TRBD2	11	NA	TRBJ2-1	TGTGCCAGCACCACTAGCGTGAGTGTATTCTTC	CASTTSVSVFF
TRBV6-1	TRBD1	15	once	TRBJ1-5	TGTGCCAGCAGTGACCGGGACAGGGGATCTCAGCCCCAGCATTTT	CASSDRDRGSQPQHF
TRBV7-2	TRBD2	14	NA	TRBJ2-7	TGTGCCAGCAGCTTAAGCGGGGGGGCTTTCGAGCAGTACTTC	CASSLSGGAFEQYF
TRBV5-1	NA	17	NA	TRBJ2-4	TGCGCCAGCAGCTTGGGTTGGCGGGGCGCGACCAAAAACATTCAGTACTTC	CASSLGWRGATKNIQYF
TRBV10-1	NA	18	NA	TRBJ1-5	TGCGCCAGCCCCCACCTTTACAGGGAGCTTGAGTGGAATCAGCCCCAGCATTTT	CASPHLYRELEWNQPQHF
TRBV7-2	TRBD2	17	few	TRBJ2-2	TGTGCCAGCAGCTTAGGAGTGAGCGGGGGGGGCACCGGGGAGCTGTTTTTT	CASSLGVSGGGTGELFF
TRBV2	NA	16	NA	TRBJ2-3	TGTGCCAGCAGCACTTTTGAGCGGACTAGCACAGATACGCAGTATTTT	CASSTFERTSTDTQYF
TRBV19	NA	18	NA	TRBJ1-4	TGTGCCAGTAGTATGAAGGACAGCGCTTTTGCAACTAATGAAAAACTGTTTTTT	CASSMKDSAFATNEKLFF
TRBV7-9	TRBD2	19	NA	TRBJ2-1	TGTGCCAGCAGACCCTGGGGTACTAGCGGGGGGGCCTTCAACAATGAGCAGTTCTTC	CASRPWGTSGGAFNNEQFF
TRBV4-3	TRBD1	15	NA	TRBJ2-5	TGCGCCAGCAGCCAAGATTGGGGACAGAAGGAGACCCAGTACTTC	CASSQDWGQKETQYF
TRBV11-1	TRBD2	17	NA	TRBJ2-3	TGTGCCAGCAGCTTAGTGGGGCGGGGGTTACGCACAGATACGCAGTATTTT	CASSLVGRGLRTDTQYF
TRBV18	NA	15	NA	TRBJ1-1	TGTGCCAGCTCACCACGACGGGGAGTGAACACTGAAGCTTTCTTT	CASSPRRGVNTEAFF
TRBV15	NA	14	NA	TRBJ1-1	TGTGCCACCAGCAGAGATCCGTCGAACACTGAAGCTTTCTTT	CATSRDPSNTEAFF
TRBV5-4	TRBD2	15	NA	TRBJ2-1	TGTGCCAGCAGCCCCCGTATAGCGGGCCGCTATGAGCAGTTCTTC	CASSPRIAGRYEQFF
TRBV9	NA	17	NA	TRBJ1-3	TGTGCCAGCAGCCCTCCGGGGGGCCTGGTCTCTGGAAACACCATATATTTT	CASSPPGGLVSGNTIYF
TRBV30	NA	14	NA	TRBJ2-6	TGTGCCTGGGGGGCATCTTCCGGGGCCAACGTCCTGACTTTC	CAWGASSGANVLTF
TRBV5-1	TRBD1	16	NA	TRBJ1-2	TGCGCCAGCAGCTACTCGACAGGGGAGGTCAGCTATGGCTACACCTTC	CASSYSTGEVSYGYTF
TRBV6-6	TRBD1	15	NA	TRBJ2-4	TGTGCCAGCAGAAAAACAGGGGAGCCCAAAAACAGTCAGTACTTC	CASRKTGEPKNSQYF
TRBV6-1	NA	15	NA	TRBJ1-2	TGTGCCAGCAGTGAAATGGGCACAGGGAGCTATGGCTACACCTTC	CASSEMGTGSYGYTF
TRBV5-4	TRBD1	12	NA	TRBJ2-1	TGTGCCAGCAGCTTCAGGGGGAATGAGCAGTTCTTC	CASSFRGNEQFF
TRBV6-1	NA	14	NA	TRBJ1-1	TGTGCCAGCATCGGGACAAACAAGAACACTGAAGCTTTCTTT	CASIGTNKNTEAFF
TRBV7-9	NA	13	NA	TRBJ1-1	TGTGCCAGCAGCTTACCCGGGGGGTGGGGAGCTTTCTTT	CASSLPGGWGAFF
TRBV4-3	TRBD2	15	NA	TRBJ2-5	TGCGCCAGCAGCCTCCTGACTAGCGGACTAGAGACCCAGTACTTC	CASSLLTSGLETQYF
TRBV11-3	NA	14	NA	TRBJ2-1	TGTGCCAGCAGCCCCCGCAGCTCCTACAATGAGCAGTTCTTC	CASSPRSSYNEQFF
TRBV6-4	TRBD1	15	NA	TRBJ2-5	TGTGCCAGCAGTGCCTCAGGACAGGGGGGTGAGACCCAGTACTTC	CASSASGQGGETQYF
TRBV11-2	NA	16	few	TRBJ2-5	TGTGCCAGCAGCTCCCCCCAGGGAAAAGGCCAAGAGACCCAGTACTTC	CASSSPQGKGQETQYF
TRBV29-1	TRBD1	13	NA	TRBJ2-7	TGCAGCGGGATTTACAGGGGGTCCTACGAGCAGTACTTC	CSGIYRGSYEQYF
TRBV6-5	NA	14	NA	TRBJ1-2	TGTGCCAGCAGTTACTTCCAGGGTTCCTATGGCTACACCTTC	CASSYFQGSYGYTF
TRBV4-1	TRBD2	16	NA	TRBJ2-2	TGCGCCAGCAGCCGAGGGCTAGCGGGGGGAACCGGGGAGCTGTTTTTT	CASSRGLAGGTGELFF
TRBV5-1	NA	14	NA	TRBJ1-1	TGCGCCAGCAGCTTTAAACAGGGGAACACTGAAGCTTTCTTT	CASSFKQGNTEAFF
TRBV9	NA	13	NA	TRBJ2-7	TGTGCCAGCAGCCCCTCCCCCAGGTACGAGCAGTACTTC	CASSPSPRYEQYF
TRBV7-8	NA	16	NA	TRBJ2-7	TGTGCCAGCACCCCGATGAGCGGGCGCAACTCCTACGAGCAGTACTTC	CASTPMSGRNSYEQYF
TRBV15	TRBD1	13	NA	TRBJ1-6	TGTGCCACCAGCCGCGGGACAGGTGTTCCCCTCCACTTT	CATSRGTGVPLHF
TRBV6-5	NA	15	NA	TRBJ1-1	TGTGCCAGCAGTTCGCCAGGAGGCATGAACACTGAAGCTTTCTTT	CASSSPGGMNTEAFF
TRBV5-1	TRBD1	13	NA	TRBJ1-1	TGCGCCAGCAGCTGGGACAGTAACACTGAAGCTTTCTTT	CASSWDSNTEAFF
TRBV15	TRBD2	17	NA	TRBJ2-1	TGTGCCACCAGCAGAGATCCCCCGGGACTATCCTACAATGAGCAGTTCTTC	CATSRDPPGLSYNEQFF
TRBV5-1	NA	15	NA	TRBJ1-1	TGCGCCAGCAGCTTGGTCGCAGGGGCAGGCACTGAAGCTTTCTTT	CASSLVAGAGTEAFF